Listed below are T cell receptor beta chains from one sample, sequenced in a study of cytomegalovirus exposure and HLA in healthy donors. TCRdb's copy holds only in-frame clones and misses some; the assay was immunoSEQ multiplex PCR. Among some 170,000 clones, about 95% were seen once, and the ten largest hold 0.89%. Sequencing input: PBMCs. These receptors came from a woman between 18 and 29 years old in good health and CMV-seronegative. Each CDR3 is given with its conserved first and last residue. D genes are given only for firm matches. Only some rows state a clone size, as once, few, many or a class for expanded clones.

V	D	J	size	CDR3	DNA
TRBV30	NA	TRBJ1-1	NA	CAWSPRQPPEAFF	TGTGCCTGGAGTCCGCGACAGCCTCCTGAAGCTTTCTTT
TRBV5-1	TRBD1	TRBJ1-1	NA	CASSLGDRGLMNTEAFF	TGCGCCAGCAGCTTGGGGGACAGGGGATTAATGAACACTGAAGCTTTCTTT
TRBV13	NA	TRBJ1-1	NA	CASSFTVNTEAFF	TGTGCCAGCAGCTTTACAGTGAACACTGAAGCTTTCTTT
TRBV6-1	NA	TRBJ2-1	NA	CASSEIPDSKRYEQFF	TGTGCCAGCAGTGAAATCCCCGACAGTAAGAGGTATGAGCAGTTCTTC
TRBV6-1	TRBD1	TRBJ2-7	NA	CASSDPTGREYF	TGTGCCAGCAGTGATCCGACAGGGAGAGAGTACTTC
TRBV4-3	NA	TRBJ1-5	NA	CASSQDAGGDQPQHF	TGCGCCAGCAGCCAAGATGCGGGGGGGGATCAGCCCCAGCATTTT
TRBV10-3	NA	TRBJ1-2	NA	CAISQGYQNGYTF	TGTGCCATCAGTCAGGGATACCAGAATGGCTACACCTTC
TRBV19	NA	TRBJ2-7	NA	CASSADRTINYEQYF	TGTGCCAGTAGTGCCGACAGGACGATAAACTACGAGCAGTACTTC
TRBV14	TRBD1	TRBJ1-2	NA	CASSQGQGGNGYTF	TGTGCCAGCAGCCAGGGACAGGGAGGCAATGGCTACACCTTC
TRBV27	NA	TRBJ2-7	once	CASSSGWSGGLYEQYF	TGTGCCAGCAGTTCAGGCTGGAGTGGAGGGTTATACGAGCAGTACTTC
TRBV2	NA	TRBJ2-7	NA	CASSTDGEPYEQYF	TGTGCCAGCAGTACAGATGGGGAGCCCTACGAGCAGTACTTC
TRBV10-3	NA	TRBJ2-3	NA	CAISVSGADTQYF	TGTGCCATCAGTGTTTCGGGTGCTGATACGCAGTATTTT
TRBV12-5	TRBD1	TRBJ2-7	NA	CASGLGGTALSEQYF	TGTGCTAGTGGTTTGGGTGGGACAGCCCTCAGCGAGCAGTACTTC
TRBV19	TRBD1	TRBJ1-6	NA	CASRGQGAIESPLHF	TGTGCCAGTCGGGGTCAGGGGGCTATAGAGTCACCCCTCCACTTT
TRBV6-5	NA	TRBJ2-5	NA	CASSYVRQETQYF	TGTGCCAGCAGTTACGTCAGGCAAGAGACCCAGTACTTC
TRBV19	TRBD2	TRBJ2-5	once	CASSSGGIQETQYF	TGTGCCAGTAGTAGCGGGGGGATCCAAGAGACCCAGTACTTC
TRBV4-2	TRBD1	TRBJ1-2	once	CASSQDGTGGEGYTF	TGTGCCAGCAGCCAAGACGGGACAGGGGGTGAAGGCTACACCTTC
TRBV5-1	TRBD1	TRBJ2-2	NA	CASSRDRGPGELFF	TGCGCCAGCAGCCGGGACAGGGGGCCCGGGGAGCTGTTTTTT
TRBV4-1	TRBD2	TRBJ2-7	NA	CASSQEDSGGARGEQYF	TGCGCCAGCAGCCAAGAAGATAGCGGGGGAGCCAGGGGCGAGCAGTACTTC
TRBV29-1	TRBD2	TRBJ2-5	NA	CSVGSGGETQYF	TGCAGCGTTGGTTCGGGGGGAGAGACCCAGTACTTC
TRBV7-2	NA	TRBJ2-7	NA	CASSSTRDYEQYF	TGTGCCAGCAGCTCCACTAGAGACTACGAGCAGTACTTC
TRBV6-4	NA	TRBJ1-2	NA	CASSDSSLTYTF	TGTGCCAGCAGTGACTCGAGCCTCACCTACACCTTC
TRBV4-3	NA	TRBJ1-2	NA	CASSQDPRGDYGYTF	TGCGCCAGCAGCCAAGATCCCAGGGGAGACTATGGCTACACCTTC
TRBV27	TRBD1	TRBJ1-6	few	CASSYTGGNYNSPLHF	TGTGCCAGCAGTTATACAGGGGGTAATTATAATTCACCCCTCCACTTT
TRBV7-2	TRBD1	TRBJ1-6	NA	CASSLDRDSSPLHF	TGTGCCAGCAGCTTAGACCGGGACAGTTCACCCCTCCACTTT
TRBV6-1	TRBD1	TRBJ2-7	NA	CASRVTGQGTYEQYF	TGTGCCAGCAGGGTTACGGGACAGGGTACCTACGAGCAGTACTTC